This TCR beta chain was identified in a study of T cell repertoires in cytomegalovirus infection. Study information: Researchers turned to recently identified HLA-C-restricted CMV epitopes as well as well-studied HLA-B-restricted ones. TCR beta signatures that were public indicated CMV infection and matching HLA type.

From the reads, TCRdb called clonotypes with MiXCR, one entry per CDR3 protein. The sample holds 700,000 to 900,000 distinct CDR3 sequences, about 29% seen once. This CDR3 is 15 amino acids long. Germline CDR1 SGHTA, CDR2 FQGTGA. V was shortened by 3 bases and J by 7 bases, with 16 bases between the two germline ends. On this clonotype itself: Its antigen remains unknown.

The receptor comes from a human donor in good health (CMV status not recorded). Some clones in this sample may be carry-over from other donors' samples. The sequenced sample was cultured CD8+ T cells from PBMCs, obtained from culture after CMV antigen stimulation. This chain links TRBV7-3 with TRBJ1-5; D not resolved. CDR3 bases: TGTGCCAGCAGCTTCAAGAAGGCGGTGCAACAGCCCCAGCATTTT. It encodes CASSFKKAVQQPQHF.